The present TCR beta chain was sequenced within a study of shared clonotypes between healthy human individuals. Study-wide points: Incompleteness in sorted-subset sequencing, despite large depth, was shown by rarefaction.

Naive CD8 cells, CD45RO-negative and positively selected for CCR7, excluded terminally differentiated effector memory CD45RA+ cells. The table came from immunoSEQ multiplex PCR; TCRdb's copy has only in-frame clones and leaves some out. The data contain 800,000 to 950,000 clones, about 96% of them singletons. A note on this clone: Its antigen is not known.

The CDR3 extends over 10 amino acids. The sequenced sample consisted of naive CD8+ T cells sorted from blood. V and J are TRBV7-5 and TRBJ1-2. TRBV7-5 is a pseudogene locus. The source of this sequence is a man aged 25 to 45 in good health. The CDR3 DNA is TGTGTCAGAAGCAAAGTTGGCTACACCTTC. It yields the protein CVRSKVGYTF.